The sequence of this T cell receptor (beta chain) was determined in a study of T cells in Graves' hyperthyroidism and ophthalmopathy. This CDR3 spans 18 amino acids. Trimming stripped 0 bases from V and 1 base from J, with 16 bases between. The germline V gene encodes CDR1 LGHDT and CDR2 YNNKEL (reference sequence). Amplified regions were TCR beta CDR3 sequences from RNA transcripts. First-round RT-PCR with HTBI primers amplified the TCR CDR3 region. TCRdb reprocessed the multiplex PCR reads with MiXCR, giving one entry per CDR3 protein. There are some 740,000 distinct CDR3 sequences in the sample; 12% to 15% occur only once, and 9.5% to 13% lies in the top ten.

This TCR was recovered from a woman between 18 and 29 years old with Graves' hyperthyroidism. The gene calls are TRBV3-1 and TRBJ2-1; the D is unclear. The sequencing input was blood. This CDR3 reads CASSQEKPGAPSYNEQFF. CDR3 coding DNA: TGTGCCAGCAGCCAAGAAAAACCGGGCGCGCCTTCCTACAATGAGCAGTTCTTC.